Listed below are T cell receptor beta chains from one sample, sequenced in a study of graft-versus-host responses after intestinal transplantation. Assay used: immunoSEQ multiplex PCR; TCRdb lists only in-frame clones, some missing. The table records under 95,000 clones, around 84% of them present only once. No antigen is known for these receptors. Source: unstimulated CD4+ T cells sorted from spleen or lymph node cells, taken before intestinal transplant. The receptors originated from a human donor who received an intestinal transplant. Each CDR3 is given with its conserved first and last residue. The D gene is left open where the match is weak. Not every row has a clone size; where given, it reads once, few, many or a size class.

size: .
D: TRBD2
J: TRBJ2-5
V: TRBV7-9
DNA: TGTGCCAGCAGCTCCGTAGATCTAGCGGGAGGCCCCTCCATTGGGACCCAGTACTTC
CDR3: CASSSVDLAGGPSIGTQYF

size: .
D: TRBD1
J: TRBJ2-2
V: TRBV7-6
DNA: TGTGCCAGCAGCTTCCCTACAGGGGGCACGACCACCGGGGAGCTGTTTTTT
CDR3: CASSFPTGGTTTGELFF

size: .
D: .
J: TRBJ1-6
V: TRBV5-1
DNA: TGCGCCAGCAGCCCAGGGACTAACAATTCACCCCTCCACTTT
CDR3: CASSPGTNNSPLHF

size: .
D: .
J: TRBJ1-2
V: TRBV5-4
DNA: TGTGCCAGCAGCGGGCAAGGGAGGCATAACGATGGCTACACCTTC
CDR3: CASSGQGRHNDGYTF

size: .
D: .
J: TRBJ2-5
V: TRBV28
DNA: TGTGCCAGCAGTTTATGGACCGGGGGGCACGAGACCCAGTACTTC
CDR3: CASSLWTGGHETQYF

size: .
D: TRBD2
J: TRBJ2-7
V: TRBV5-1
DNA: TGCGCCAGCAGCTTGCGGGGGGGGCAGGGCGTTTTTTCCTACGAGCAGTACTTC
CDR3: CASSLRGGQGVFSYEQYF

size: .
D: TRBD1
J: TRBJ2-7
V: TRBV7-6
DNA: TGTGCCAGCAGCCCGAGGACAGGGCCCGAGCAGTACTTC
CDR3: CASSPRTGPEQYF

size: .
D: TRBD2
J: TRBJ2-1
V: TRBV9
DNA: TGTGCCAGCAGCGTAGAAGTCGGGAGGGCCGGGGATGAGCAGTTCTTC
CDR3: CASSVEVGRAGDEQFF

size: .
D: .
J: TRBJ2-7
V: TRBV28
DNA: TGTGCCAGCAGTCCAGGGACATCAGGGCAGTACTTC
CDR3: CASSPGTSGQYF

size: .
D: TRBD2
J: TRBJ2-7
V: TRBV7-9
DNA: TGTGCCAGCAGCTTGCTAGCGGGAGGCCGCTACGAGCAGTACTTC
CDR3: CASSLLAGGRYEQYF

size: .
D: .
J: TRBJ1-2
V: TRBV9
DNA: TGTGCCAGCAGCGTAGACATCTATGGCTACACCTTC
CDR3: CASSVDIYGYTF

size: .
D: .
J: TRBJ2-7
V: TRBV19
DNA: TGTGCCAGTAGTTCGGCAGGGGGAGGCTACGAGCAGTACTTC
CDR3: CASSSAGGGYEQYF

size: .
D: .
J: TRBJ2-7
V: TRBV27
DNA: TGTGCCAGCAGTTTATTCTCCGGTCCGGGTAACTACGAGCAGTACTTC
CDR3: CASSLFSGPGNYEQYF

size: .
D: .
J: TRBJ1-1
V: TRBV5-4
DNA: TGTGCCAGCAGCCCCGACAGTATGAACACTGAAGCTTTCTTT
CDR3: CASSPDSMNTEAFF

size: medium-sized
D: TRBD1
J: TRBJ1-6
V: TRBV5-6
DNA: TGTGCCAGCAGCTTGATGACAGGGAAGGGGTCACCCCTCCACTTT
CDR3: CASSLMTGKGSPLHF

size: .
D: TRBD1
J: TRBJ2-1
V: TRBV28
DNA: TGTGCCAGCAGCCGAGGGACAGGGGCATTTAGGGGTGAGCAGTTCTTC
CDR3: CASSRGTGAFRGEQFF

size: .
D: .
J: TRBJ1-2
V: TRBV7-6
DNA: TGTGCCAGCAGCTTAATGGCAGGACAATATAACTATGGCTACACCTTC
CDR3: CASSLMAGQYNYGYTF

size: .
D: .
J: TRBJ2-7
V: TRBV20-1
DNA: TGCAGTGCTGCGGAGGGAGACGAGCAGTACTTC
CDR3: CSAAEGDEQYF

size: .
D: .
J: TRBJ1-1
V: TRBV19
DNA: TGTGCCAGTACCCCAATTGGGGGCTTCACTGAAGCTTTCTTT
CDR3: CASTPIGGFTEAFF

size: .
D: TRBD1
J: TRBJ1-5
V: TRBV5-1
DNA: TGCGCCAGCAGCGACAGGGGATTAGGGCCCCAGCATTTT
CDR3: CASSDRGLGPQHF

size: .
D: .
J: TRBJ2-1
V: TRBV6-1
DNA: TGTGCCAGCAGTGAAGGATCTAGTTTGGATGAGCAGTTCTTC
CDR3: CASSEGSSLDEQFF

size: .
D: TRBD1
J: TRBJ2-7
V: TRBV4-2
DNA: TGTGCCAGCAGCCAAGCTAGACAGGGGTGGTACGAGCAGTACTTC
CDR3: CASSQARQGWYEQYF

size: .
D: .
J: TRBJ2-1
V: TRBV19
DNA: TGTGCCAGTAAAGTTGCGGGTCGGGTTGGTGAGCAGTTCTTC
CDR3: CASKVAGRVGEQFF

size: few
D: .
J: TRBJ1-2
V: TRBV18
DNA: TGTGCCAGCTCGCGCAACCCGGGGGAATCCGGCTACACCTTC
CDR3: CASSRNPGESGYTF

size: .
D: .
J: TRBJ1-1
V: TRBV5-1
DNA: TGCGCCAGCAGCTGGCAGGGTCTCGGCACTGAAGCTTTCTTT
CDR3: CASSWQGLGTEAFF

size: .
D: .
J: TRBJ2-3
V: TRBV5-5
DNA: TGTGCCAGCAGCTTGGCCTGGGACTCCAGCACAGATACGCAGTATTTT
CDR3: CASSLAWDSSTDTQYF

size: .
D: .
J: TRBJ1-2
V: TRBV5-6
DNA: TGTGCCAGCACTCCTACCGGGGGGCTGTATGGCTACACCTTC
CDR3: CASTPTGGLYGYTF

size: .
D: .
J: TRBJ2-3
V: TRBV11-1
DNA: TGTGCCAGCAGGACATACACAGATACGCAGTATTTT
CDR3: CASRTYTDTQYF

size: .
D: TRBD1
J: TRBJ2-4
V: TRBV5-1
DNA: TGCGCCAGCAGCTTGGCGAGACAGGGGGACAAAAACATTCAGTACTTC
CDR3: CASSLARQGDKNIQYF

size: .
D: TRBD2
J: TRBJ2-2
V: TRBV6-1
DNA: TGTGCCAGCAGGTTAGCGGGAGTGAGCACCGGGGAGCTGTTTTTT
CDR3: CASRLAGVSTGELFF

size: .
D: .
J: TRBJ2-7
V: TRBV7-9
DNA: TGTGCCAGCAGCTTACTAGGGCAAAGGGACAAACTCTACGAGCAGTACTTC
CDR3: CASSLLGQRDKLYEQYF

size: few
D: .
J: TRBJ1-1
V: TRBV5-1
DNA: TGCGCCAGCAGCTTGGATGGGGGGTGGAACACTGAAGCTTTCTTT
CDR3: CASSLDGGWNTEAFF

size: .
D: .
J: TRBJ1-1
V: TRBV6-5
DNA: TGTGCCAGCAGTCTCAGGGGAATTGGGAACACTGAAGCTTTCTTT
CDR3: CASSLRGIGNTEAFF

size: .
D: .
J: TRBJ2-2
V: TRBV5-4
DNA: TGTGCCAGCAGCTTGGGCGCAGGGGCGACCGGGGAGCTGTTTTTT
CDR3: CASSLGAGATGELFF

size: .
D: TRBD2
J: TRBJ2-5
V: TRBV4-2
DNA: TGTGCCAGCAGCCCCGAACTAGCGGGGGGCCGGAGGCAAGAGACCCAGTACTTC
CDR3: CASSPELAGGRRQETQYF